This TCR beta chain was sequenced in a study of cytomegalovirus exposure and HLA in healthy donors. General study points: Cytomegalovirus-associated TCR beta chains were listed, numbering some 150.

The sample holds one count of this clone. Its antigen is as yet unknown. The table came from immunoSEQ multiplex PCR; TCRdb's copy has only in-frame clones and leaves some out. The sample records about 50,000 clones, just over 90% being singletons. With V trimmed by 0 bases and J by 3 bases, 3 bases remained unmatched. Germline lookup yields CDR1 SGDLS and CDR2 YYNGEE. This CDR3 has 15 residues. The chain employs TRBV9 and TRBJ2-7; 10 positions agree with TRBD2. The receptor was isolated from a woman between 18 and 29 years old in good health and CMV-seropositive. Sequencing used PBMCs. CDR3 sequence: CASSVETSGVYEQYF. CDR3 in DNA: TGTGCCAGCAGCGTAGAAACTAGCGGGGTCTACGAGCAGTACTTC.